This T cell receptor beta chain originates from a study of T-cell memory formation after mild COVID-19. General study results and limits: Cross-reactive memory appears to have joined, as suggested by some responding clones showing up in pre-infection memory. Contracting CD4+ clones lay largely in CM and EM, with CD8+ ones residing in EMRA.

Germline trimming cut 6 bases from V and 6 bases from J; bases unmatched to any gene: 8. Germline CDR1 is LNHDA and CDR2 is SQIVND (reference sequence). This CDR3 contains 15 residues. After 5'RACE with constant-segment primers, TCR alpha and TCR beta cDNA libraries carrying sample barcodes and UMIs were obtained. TCRdb reprocessed the 5' RACE reads via MiXCR and lists one record per CDR3 protein. The sample lists approximately 500,000 distinct CDR3 sequences, about 23% seen once, with approximately 12% in the top ten. Turning to this clonotype: What it recognizes is unknown.

Specimen: PBMCs or a T cell subset sorted from them (not recorded which). This clonotype was sampled from an adult woman who had mild COVID-19 (a few samples of this study predate the infection). Cell type and time point are not known. This chain joins TRBV19 and TRBJ1-1; 12 bases fit TRBD1. CDR3 in amino acids: CASRIMGQGAAEAFF. CDR3 bases: TGTGCCAGTAGGATTATGGGACAGGGGGCTGCTGAAGCTTTCTTT.